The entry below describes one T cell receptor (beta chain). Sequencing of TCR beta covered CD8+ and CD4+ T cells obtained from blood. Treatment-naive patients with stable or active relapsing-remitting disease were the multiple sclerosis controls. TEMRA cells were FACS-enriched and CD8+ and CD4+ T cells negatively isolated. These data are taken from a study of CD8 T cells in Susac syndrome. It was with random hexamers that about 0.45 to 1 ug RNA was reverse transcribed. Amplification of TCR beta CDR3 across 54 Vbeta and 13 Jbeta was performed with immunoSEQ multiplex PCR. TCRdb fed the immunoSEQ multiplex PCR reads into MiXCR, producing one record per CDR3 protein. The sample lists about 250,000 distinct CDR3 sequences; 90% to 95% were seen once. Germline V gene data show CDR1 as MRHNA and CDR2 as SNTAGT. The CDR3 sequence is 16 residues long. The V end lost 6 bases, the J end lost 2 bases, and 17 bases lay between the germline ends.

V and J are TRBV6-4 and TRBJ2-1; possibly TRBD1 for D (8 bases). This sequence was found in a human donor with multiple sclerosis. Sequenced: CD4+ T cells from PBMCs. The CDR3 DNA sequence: TGTGCCAGCAGCCGAGCGGGGACAGGAGCCTACAATGAGCAGTTCTTC. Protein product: CASSRAGTGAYNEQFF.